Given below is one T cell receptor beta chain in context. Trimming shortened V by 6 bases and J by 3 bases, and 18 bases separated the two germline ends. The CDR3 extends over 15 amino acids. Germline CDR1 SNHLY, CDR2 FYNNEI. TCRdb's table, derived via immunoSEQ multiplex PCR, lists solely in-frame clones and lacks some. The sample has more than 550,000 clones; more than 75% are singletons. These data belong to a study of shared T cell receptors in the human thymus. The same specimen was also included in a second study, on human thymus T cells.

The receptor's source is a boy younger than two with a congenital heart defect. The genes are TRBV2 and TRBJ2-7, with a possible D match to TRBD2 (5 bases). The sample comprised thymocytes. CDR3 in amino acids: CASSGLARFYYEQYF. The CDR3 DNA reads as TGTGCCAGCAGCGGGCTAGCCCGATTTTACTACGAGCAGTACTTC. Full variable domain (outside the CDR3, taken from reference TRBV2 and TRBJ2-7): EPEVTQTPSHQVTQMGQEVILRCVPISNHLYFYWYRQILGQKVEFLVSFYNNEISEKSEIFDDQFSVERPDGSNFTLKIRSTKLEDSAMYFCASSGLARFYYEQYFGPGTRLTVT.